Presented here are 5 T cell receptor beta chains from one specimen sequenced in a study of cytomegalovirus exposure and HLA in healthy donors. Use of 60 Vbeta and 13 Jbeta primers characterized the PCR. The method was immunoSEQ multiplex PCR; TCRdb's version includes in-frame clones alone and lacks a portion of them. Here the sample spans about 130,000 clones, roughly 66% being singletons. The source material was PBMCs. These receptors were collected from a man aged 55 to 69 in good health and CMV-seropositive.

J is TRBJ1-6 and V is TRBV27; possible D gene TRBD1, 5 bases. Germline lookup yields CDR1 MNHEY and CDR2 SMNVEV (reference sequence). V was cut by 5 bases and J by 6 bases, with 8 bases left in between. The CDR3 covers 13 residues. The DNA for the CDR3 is TGTGCCAGCAGTCAGGGCCCTAATTCACCCCTCCACTTT. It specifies CASSQGPNSPLHF.

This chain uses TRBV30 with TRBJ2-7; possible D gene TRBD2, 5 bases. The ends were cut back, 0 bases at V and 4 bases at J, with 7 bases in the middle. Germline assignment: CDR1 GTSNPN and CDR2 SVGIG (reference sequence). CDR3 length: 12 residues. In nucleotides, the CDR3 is TGTGCCTGGAGTGTAGGAGGTTACGAGCAGTACTTC. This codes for CAWSVGGYEQYF.

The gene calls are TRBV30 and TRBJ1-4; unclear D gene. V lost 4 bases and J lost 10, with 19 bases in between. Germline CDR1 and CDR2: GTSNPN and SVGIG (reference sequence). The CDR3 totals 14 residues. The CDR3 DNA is TGTGCCTGGACCGCTAGTCAGGAGGGAGGAAAACTGTTTTTT. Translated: CAWTASQEGGKLFF.

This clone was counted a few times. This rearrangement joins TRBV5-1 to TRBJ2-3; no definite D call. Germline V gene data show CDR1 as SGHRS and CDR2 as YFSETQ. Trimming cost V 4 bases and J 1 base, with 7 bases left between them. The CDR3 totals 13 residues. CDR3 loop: CASSRVGTDTQYF. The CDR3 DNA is TGCGCCAGCAGCCGAGTGGGCACAGATACGCAGTATTTT.

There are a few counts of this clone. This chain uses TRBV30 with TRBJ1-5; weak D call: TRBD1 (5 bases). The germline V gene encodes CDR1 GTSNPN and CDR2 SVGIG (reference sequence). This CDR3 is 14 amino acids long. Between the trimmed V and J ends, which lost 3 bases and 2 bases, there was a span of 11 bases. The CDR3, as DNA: TGTGCCTGGAGAGTAGGGGCAGGCAATCAGCCCCAGCATTTT. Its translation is CAWRVGAGNQPQHF.